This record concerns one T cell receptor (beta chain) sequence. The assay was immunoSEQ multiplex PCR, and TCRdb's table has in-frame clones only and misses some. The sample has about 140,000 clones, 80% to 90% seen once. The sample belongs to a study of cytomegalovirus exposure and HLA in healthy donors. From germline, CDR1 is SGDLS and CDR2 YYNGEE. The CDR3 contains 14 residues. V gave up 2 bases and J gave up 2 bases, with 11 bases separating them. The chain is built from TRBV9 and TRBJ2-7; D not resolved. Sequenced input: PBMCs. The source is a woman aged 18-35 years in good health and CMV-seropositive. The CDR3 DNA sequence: TGTGCCAGCAGCGTCGATCTAGATCCCTACGAGCAGTACTTC. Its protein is CASSVDLDPYEQYF.